The 15 T cell receptor beta chains presented below share a single source sample, sequenced in a study of T-cell reconstitution after alpha-beta-depleted transplantation in children (dated by TCRdb to 2016 to 2018). Library generation was performed with PCR. Sequencing took place on an Illumina HiSeq 2500. TCR libraries were prepared with molecular barcoding, using unique molecular identifiers to normalize TCRbeta repertoire quantification. The public reads were reanalyzed by TCRdb: fastp trimming at Q25, MiXCR alignment, in-frame beta chains only. Rows matching on CDR3 protein sequence are summarized as one entry with the most common DNA and genes. This sample gives 220,000 or so distinct CDR3 sequences in total; around 7.5% of them show up just once. The top ten constitute approximately 6.3% of the sample. This specimen's treatment or condition label, per the study, means: allogeneic hematopoietic cell transplantation with graft depleted of TCRalphabeta T cells and CD19 B cells.

The material sequenced was PBMCs, mostly from graft donor cells, taken 180 days after TCRalphabeta/CD19-depleted stem cell transplant. These receptors were collected from a male patient younger than 18 who had a stem cell transplant for acute lymphoblastic leukemia, so the T cells may come from the graft donor.

This clonotype was detected ten times or more. The CDR3 is CASSVGDRGLETQYF. CDR3 nucleotides: TGTGCCAGCAGCGTGGGGGACAGGGGGCTAGAGACCCAGTACTTC. The chain uses TRBV9 and TRBJ2-5, with 12 bases that match TRBD1. Germline trimming cut 2 bases from V and 4 bases from J; bases unmatched to any gene: 3. CDR3 size: 15 residues. Looked up from germline, CDR1 is SGDLS and CDR2 is YYNGEE.

In its sample, this clonotype was seen many times. The chain has TRBV19 and TRBJ2-2; 8 nucleotides align to TRBD1. Germline V gene sequence: CDR1 LNHDA, CDR2 SQIVND (reference sequence). This CDR3 spans 15 amino acids. The V segment lost 5 bases and the J segment 7 bases; nucleotides outside the gene matches: 9. The CDR3 sequence is CASSERTGWGGELFF. For the CDR3, the DNA is TGTGCCAGTAGTGAGAGGACAGGGTGGGGCGGGGAGCTGTTTTTT.

This clonotype was seen at least ten times. The chain is built from TRBV5-1 and TRBJ2-3, with D possibly being TRBD2 (6 bases). Germline lookup yields CDR1 SGHRS and CDR2 YFSETQ. Trimming shortened V by 1 base and J by 2 bases, and 11 bases separated the two germline ends. This CDR3 spans 15 amino acids. In DNA form, the CDR3 reads TGCGCCAGCAGCTTGCCTAGCGCCTACACAGATACGCAGTATTTT. As protein: CASSLPSAYTDTQYF.

At least ten counts were recorded for this clonotype. This chain connects TRBV19 to TRBJ2-6, with D unclear. The V end was cut by 5 bases, the J end by 3 bases, with 17 bases between. CDR1 and CDR2 from the germline V gene are LNHDA and SQIVND (reference sequence). The CDR3 loop spans 17 amino acids. CDR3 sequence reads: CASSPQPRNLGANVLTF. The CDR3 region has the DNA TGTGCCAGTAGTCCCCAGCCCAGGAACCTTGGGGCCAACGTCCTGACTTTC.

This clonotype has ten or more counts. The chain links TRBV5-1 to TRBJ1-3; the D gene is possibly TRBD1 (5 bases). Per germline, CDR1 SGHRS and CDR2 YFSETQ. Between the trimmed V and J ends, which lost 7 bases and 0 bases, there was a span of 11 bases. The CDR3 is 14 residues long. Here the CDR3 DNA reads TGCGCCAGCGCCAGGGACCCCTCTGGAAACACCATATATTTT. It codes for CASARDPSGNTIYF.

In its sample, this clonotype was seen many times. The V call is TRBV28, the J call TRBJ2-2, with D possibly TRBD2 on 6 matching bases. From germline, CDR1 is MDHEN and CDR2 SYDVKM. This CDR3 spans 15 amino acids. V lost 4 bases to trimming and J lost 9 bases, with 18 bases between them. The CDR3 region has the DNA TGTGCCAGCAGTTCCCGACTAGGCTACTCCCGGGAGCTGTTTTTT. Its translation: CASSSRLGYSRELFF. Drawing the rest from reference TRBV28 and TRBJ2-2, the complete variable domain is DVKVTQSSRYLVKRTGEKVFLECVQDMDHENMFWYRQDPGLGLRLIYFSYDVKMKEKGDIPEGYSVSREKKERFSLILESASTNQTSMYLCASSSRLGYSRELFFGEGSRLTVL.

In its sample, this clonotype was seen many times. The J gene is TRBJ2-1, the V gene TRBV5-1; possibly TRBD1 or TRBD2 for D (6 bases each). V lost 0 bases to trimming and J lost 10 bases, with 8 bases between them. The CDR3 loop spans 12 amino acids. Per the germline V gene, CDR1 is SGHRS and CDR2 is YFSETQ. CDR3 sequence reads: CASSLGGAEQFF. The CDR3, as DNA: TGCGCCAGCAGCTTGGGGGGGGCCGAGCAGTTCTTC.

This clonotype showed up many times. The J gene is TRBJ2-2, the V gene TRBV7-3; either TRBD1 or TRBD2 may supply D (6 bases each). CDR3 size: 12 residues. The V and J ends lost 7 bases and 4 bases respectively, with 7 bases between them. Germline CDR1 SGHTA, CDR2 FQGTGA. CDR3 protein: CASKGGTGELFF. CDR3 DNA sequence: TGTGCCAGCAAGGGGGGCACCGGGGAGCTGTTTTTT.

This clonotype was observed at least ten times. The chain carries TRBV12-3 or TRBV12-4 and TRBJ1-1, with D tentatively TRBD1 (6 bases). Trimming pared 7 bases from V and 6 bases from J, leaving 12 bases between. The CDR3 contains 12 residues. CDR3 nucleotide sequence: TGTGCCAGCACCCCTGGGACACCTGAAGCTTTCTTT. Protein sequence: CASTPGTPEAFF.

This clonotype was picked up many times. The chain is built from TRBV12-3 or TRBV12-4 and TRBJ2-1; the D gene is possibly TRBD2 (5 bases). The CDR3 is 11 amino acids. Trimming shortened V by 6 bases and J by 12 bases, and 12 bases separated the two germline ends. The CDR3 loop reads CASSPSMMQFF. CDR3 bases: TGTGCCAGCAGCCCTAGCATGATGCAGTTCTTC.

This clonotype showed up many times. V usage is TRBV4-1 and J usage is TRBJ2-7; D call uncertain. The CDR3 runs to 13 residues. V lost 1 base and J 6 bases, leaving 10 bases between the germline ends. Per the germline V gene, CDR1 is MGHRA and CDR2 is YSYEKL. CDR3 sequence (DNA): TGCGCCAGCAGCCAAGTTCAGGCGGTCGAGCAGTACTTC. Translated: CASSQVQAVEQYF.

This chain uses TRBV19 with TRBJ2-5; tentatively, D is TRBD1 (5 bases). The length of the CDR3 is 13 residues. Germline assignment: CDR1 LNHDA and CDR2 SQIVND (reference sequence). Trimming removed 7 bases at V and 1 base at J, with 10 bases between. CDR3 amino acids: CASNDSPQETQYF. For the CDR3, the DNA is TGTGCCAGTAATGACAGTCCCCAAGAGACCCAGTACTTC. The full variable domain, with the rest looked up from reference TRBV19 and TRBJ2-5, is DGGITQSPKYLFRKEGQNVTLSCEQNLNHDAMYWYRQDPGQGLRLIYYSQIVNDFQKGDIAEGYSVSREKKESFPLTVTSAQKNPTAFYLCASNDSPQETQYFGPGTRLLVL.

This clonotype was detected ten times or more. The J gene is TRBJ1-1, the V gene TRBV20-1; D is perhaps TRBD1 (6 bases). The CDR3 totals 15 residues. Germline values: CDR1 DFQATT, CDR2 SNEGSKA (reference sequence). V was shortened by 4 bases and J by 4 bases, with 19 bases between the two germline ends. The CDR3, as DNA: TGCAGTGCTAAGGGGGGGCTTTGGAGAGGCACTGAAGCTTTCTTT. Translation: CSAKGGLWRGTEAFF.

This clonotype was recorded many times. V usage is TRBV5-1 and J usage is TRBJ2-1, with D possibly matching TRBD1 (6 bases). V was trimmed by 4 bases and J by 2 bases, leaving 13 bases between them. The germline gives CDR1 SGHRS, CDR2 YFSETQ. This CDR3 is built from 15 residues. As DNA, the CDR3 is TGCGCCAGCAGCGTGGGACAAGGGCCCTACAATGAGCAGTTCTTC. This encodes CASSVGQGPYNEQFF. The variable domain in full, completed from reference TRBV5-1 and TRBJ2-1, reads KAGVTQTPRYLIKTRGQQVTLSCSPISGHRSVSWYQQTPGQGLQFLFEYFSETQRNKGNFPGRFSGRQFSNSRSEMNVSTLELGDSALYLCASSVGQGPYNEQFFGPGTRLTVL.

This clonotype was counted many times. The V and J genes are TRBV7-9 and TRBJ1-2; TRBD1 might be the D (5 bases). The CDR3 is 12 amino acids. The germline V gene encodes CDR1 SEHNR and CDR2 FQNEAQ (reference sequence). V was shortened by 3 bases and J by 5 bases, with 7 bases between the two germline ends. The CDR3 sequence: CASSLGPYGYTF. In nucleotides, the CDR3 is TGTGCCAGCAGCTTGGGACCATATGGCTACACCTTC. Looking up the rest from reference TRBV7-9 and TRBJ1-2 gives the full variable domain: DTGVSQNPRHKITKRGQNVTFRCDPISEHNRLYWYRQTLGQGPEFLTYFQNEAQLEKSRLLSDRFSAERPKGSFSTLEIQRTEQGDSAMYLCASSLGPYGYTFGSGTRLTVV.